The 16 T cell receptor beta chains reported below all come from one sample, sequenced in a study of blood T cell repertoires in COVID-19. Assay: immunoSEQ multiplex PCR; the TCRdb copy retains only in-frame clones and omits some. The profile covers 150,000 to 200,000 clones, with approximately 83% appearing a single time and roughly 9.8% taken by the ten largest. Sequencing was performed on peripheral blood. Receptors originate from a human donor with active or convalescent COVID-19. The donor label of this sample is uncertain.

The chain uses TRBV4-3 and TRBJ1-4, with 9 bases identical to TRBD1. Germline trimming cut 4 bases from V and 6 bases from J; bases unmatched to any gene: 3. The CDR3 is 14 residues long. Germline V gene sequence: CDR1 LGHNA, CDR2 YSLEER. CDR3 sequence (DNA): TGCGCCAGCAGCCGAGACAGGGGGTATGAAAAACTGTTTTTT. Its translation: CASSRDRGYEKLFF.

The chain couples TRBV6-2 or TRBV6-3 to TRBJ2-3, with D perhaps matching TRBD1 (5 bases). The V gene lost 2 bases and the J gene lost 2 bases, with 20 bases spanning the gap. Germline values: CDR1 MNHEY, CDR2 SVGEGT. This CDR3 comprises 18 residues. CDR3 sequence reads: CASSYNGARPIATDTQYF. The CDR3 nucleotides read TGTGCCAGCAGTTACAATGGGGCGCGTCCGATTGCCACAGATACGCAGTATTTT.

CDR3 nucleotide sequence: TGTGCCAGCAGCTTAACTAGATACAATGAGCAGTTCTTC. Protein sequence: CASSLTRYNEQFF. V and J are TRBV13 and TRBJ2-1; weak D call: TRBD2 (5 bases). Trimming took 2 bases from V and 4 from J, leaving 6 bases between them. CDR1 PRHDT and CDR2 FYEKMQ come from the germline V gene (reference sequence). The CDR3 has 13 residues.

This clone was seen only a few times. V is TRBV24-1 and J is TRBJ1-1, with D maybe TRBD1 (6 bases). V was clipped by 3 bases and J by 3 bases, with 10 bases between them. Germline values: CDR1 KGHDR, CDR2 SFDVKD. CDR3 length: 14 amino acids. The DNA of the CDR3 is TGTGCCACCAGTGATGGCGGGGGCTACACTGAAGCTTTCTTT. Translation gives CATSDGGGYTEAFF.

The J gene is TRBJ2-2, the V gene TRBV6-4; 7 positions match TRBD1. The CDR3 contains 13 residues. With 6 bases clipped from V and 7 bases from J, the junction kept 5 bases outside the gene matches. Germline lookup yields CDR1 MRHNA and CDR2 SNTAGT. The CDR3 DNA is TGTGCCAGCAGCGAGACAGGGTTCGGGGAGCTGTTTTTT. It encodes CASSETGFGELFF.

CDR3 residues: CASSKREGETQYF. As DNA, the CDR3 is TGTGCCAGCAGTAAAAGGGAGGGGGAGACCCAGTACTTC. The chain links TRBV27 to TRBJ2-5; TRBD2 matches at 7 bases. The CDR3 is 13 residues long. Germline loops: CDR1 MNHEY, CDR2 SMNVEV (reference sequence). The trim removed 5 bases at V and 5 bases at J, leaving 5 bases unmatched.

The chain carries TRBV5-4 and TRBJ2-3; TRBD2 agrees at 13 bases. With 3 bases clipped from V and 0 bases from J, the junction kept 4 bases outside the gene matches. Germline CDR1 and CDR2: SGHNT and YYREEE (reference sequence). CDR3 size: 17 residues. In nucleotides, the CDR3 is TGTGCCAGCAGCTCAGGACTAGCGGGAGCCAGCACAGATACGCAGTATTTT. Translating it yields CASSSGLAGASTDTQYF.

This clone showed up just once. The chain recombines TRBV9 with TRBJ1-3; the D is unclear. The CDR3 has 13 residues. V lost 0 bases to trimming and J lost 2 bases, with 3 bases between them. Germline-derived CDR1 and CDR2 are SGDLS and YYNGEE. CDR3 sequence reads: CASSVAPGNTIYF. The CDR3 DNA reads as TGTGCCAGCAGCGTAGCTCCTGGAAACACCATATATTTT.

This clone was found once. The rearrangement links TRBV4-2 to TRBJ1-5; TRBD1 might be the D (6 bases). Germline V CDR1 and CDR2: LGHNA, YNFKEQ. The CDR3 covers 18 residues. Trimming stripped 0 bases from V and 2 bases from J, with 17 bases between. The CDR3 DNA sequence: TGTGCCAGCAGCCAAGATCCGCAGGTGGCAGGGGGCAATCAGCCCCAGCATTTT. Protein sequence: CASSQDPQVAGGNQPQHF.

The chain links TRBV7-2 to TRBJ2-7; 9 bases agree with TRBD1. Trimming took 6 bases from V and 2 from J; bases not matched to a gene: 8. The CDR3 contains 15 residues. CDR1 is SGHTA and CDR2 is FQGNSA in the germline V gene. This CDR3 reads CASRVGTGRTYEQYF. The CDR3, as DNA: TGTGCCAGCAGGGTCGGGACAGGGAGGACCTACGAGCAGTACTTC.

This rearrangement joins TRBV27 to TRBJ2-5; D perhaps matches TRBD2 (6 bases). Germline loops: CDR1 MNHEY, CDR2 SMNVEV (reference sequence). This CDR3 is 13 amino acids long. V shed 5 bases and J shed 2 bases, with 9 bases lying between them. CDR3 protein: CASSPEGQETQYF. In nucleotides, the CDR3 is TGTGCCAGCAGTCCGGAGGGACAAGAGACCCAGTACTTC.

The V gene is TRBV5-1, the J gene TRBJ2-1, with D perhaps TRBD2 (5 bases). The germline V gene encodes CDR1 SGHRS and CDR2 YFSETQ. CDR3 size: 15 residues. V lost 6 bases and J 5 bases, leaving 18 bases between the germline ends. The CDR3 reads CASTRQEGDDNEQFF. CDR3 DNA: TGCGCCAGCACCCGCCAAGAGGGAGACGACAATGAGCAGTTCTTC.

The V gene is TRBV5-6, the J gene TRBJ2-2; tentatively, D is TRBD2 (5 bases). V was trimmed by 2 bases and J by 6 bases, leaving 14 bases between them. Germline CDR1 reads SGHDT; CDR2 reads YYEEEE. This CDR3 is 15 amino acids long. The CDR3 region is CASSFNREVSGELFF. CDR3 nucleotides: TGTGCCAGCAGCTTTAATCGGGAAGTCTCCGGGGAGCTGTTTTTT. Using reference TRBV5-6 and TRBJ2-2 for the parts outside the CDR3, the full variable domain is DAGVTQSPTHLIKTRGQQVTLRCSPKSGHDTVSWYQQALGQGPQFIFQYYEEEERQRGNFPDRFSGHQFPNYSSELNVNALLLGDSALYLCASSFNREVSGELFFGEGSRLTVL.

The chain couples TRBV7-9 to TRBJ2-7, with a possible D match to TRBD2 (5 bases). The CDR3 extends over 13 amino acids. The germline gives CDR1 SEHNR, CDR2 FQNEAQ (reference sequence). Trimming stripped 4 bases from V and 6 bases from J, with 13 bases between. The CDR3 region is CASSSTSRGEQYF. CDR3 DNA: TGTGCCAGCAGCTCAACCTCCCGGGGCGAGCAGTACTTC.

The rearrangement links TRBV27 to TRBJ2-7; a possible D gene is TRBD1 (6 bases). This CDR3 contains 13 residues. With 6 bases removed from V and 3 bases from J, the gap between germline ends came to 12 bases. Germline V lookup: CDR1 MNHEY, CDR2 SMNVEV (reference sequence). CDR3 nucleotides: TGTGCCAGCAGCTTACAGGGCCACTACGAGCAGTACTTC. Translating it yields CASSLQGHYEQYF.

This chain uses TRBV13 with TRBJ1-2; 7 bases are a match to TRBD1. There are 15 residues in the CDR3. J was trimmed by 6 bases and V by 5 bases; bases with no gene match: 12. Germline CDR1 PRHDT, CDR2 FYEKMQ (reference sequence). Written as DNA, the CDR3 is TGTGCCAGCAGCCCAAGAACAGGGGTTAGGGATGGCTACACCTTC. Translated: CASSPRTGVRDGYTF. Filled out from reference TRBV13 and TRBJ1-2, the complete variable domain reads AAGVIQSPRHLIKEKRETATLKCYPIPRHDTVYWYQQGPGQDPQFLISFYEKMQSDKGSIPDRFSAQQFSDYHSELNMSSLELGDSALYFCASSPRTGVRDGYTFGSGTRLTVV.